This entry is about one T cell receptor (beta chain). The source of the sample is a study of blood T cell repertoires in COVID-19. Overall study context: The samples span acute and convalescent COVID-19 from the United States, Italy and Spain. PBMCs, B-cell-depleted T cells, or T cells provided the cDNA or gDNA that made up the material.

CDR3 length: 16 residues. The trim removed 0 bases at V and 5 bases at J, leaving 5 bases unmatched. CDR1 LGHNA and CDR2 YNFKEQ come from the germline V gene. Per the authors' pipeline: Nucleated cell number was recorded as an estimate derived from reference gene primer amplification. This table comes from immunoSEQ multiplex PCR, and its TCRdb copy is limited to in-frame clones, with some not included. From that table come the V and J calls and clone size; the DNA was used to work out D and trimming. The sample lists about 19,000 clones; 82% were seen once. This TCR was sampled from a human donor in a cohort sampled during active COVID-19. V is TRBV4-2 and J is TRBJ2-3; 10 bases match TRBD2. The sequenced sample was peripheral blood. The CDR3 bases are TGTGCCAGCAGCCAAGAACCTAGCGGGAGTGTAGATACGCAGTATTTT. Translation: CASSQEPSGSVDTQYF.